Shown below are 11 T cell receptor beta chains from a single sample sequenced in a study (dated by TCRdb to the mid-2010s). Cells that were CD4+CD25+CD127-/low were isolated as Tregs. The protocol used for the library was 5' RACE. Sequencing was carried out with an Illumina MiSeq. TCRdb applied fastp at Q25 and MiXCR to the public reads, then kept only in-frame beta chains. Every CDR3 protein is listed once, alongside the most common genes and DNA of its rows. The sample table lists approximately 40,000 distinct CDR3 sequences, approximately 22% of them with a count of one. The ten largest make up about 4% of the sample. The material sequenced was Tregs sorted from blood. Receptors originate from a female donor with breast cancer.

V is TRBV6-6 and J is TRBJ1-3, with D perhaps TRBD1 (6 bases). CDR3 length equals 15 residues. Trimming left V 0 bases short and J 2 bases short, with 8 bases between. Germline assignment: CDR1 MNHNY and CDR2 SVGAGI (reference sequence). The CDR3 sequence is CASSYSQGPGNTIYF. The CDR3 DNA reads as TGTGCCAGCAGTTACTCGCAGGGGCCTGGAAACACCATATATTTT.

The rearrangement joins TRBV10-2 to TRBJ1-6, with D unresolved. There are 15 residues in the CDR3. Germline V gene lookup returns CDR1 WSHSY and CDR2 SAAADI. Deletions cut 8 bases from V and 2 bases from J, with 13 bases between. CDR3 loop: CASSLIQPYNSPLHF. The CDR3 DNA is TGCGCCAGCTCTTTGATACAGCCCTATAATTCACCCCTCCACTTT.

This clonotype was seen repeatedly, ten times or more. The chain's CDR3 is CASSQGAGAIREQYF. The CDR3 DNA reads as TGCGCCAGCAGCCAAGGCGCGGGAGCTATCCGCGAGCAGTACTTC. This chain links TRBV4-1 with TRBJ2-7, with 7 bases aligning to TRBD2. V was pared by 1 base and J by 6 bases, with 9 bases of the junction left unmatched. The CDR3 spans 15 residues. Germline V gene lookup returns CDR1 MGHRA and CDR2 YSYEKL.

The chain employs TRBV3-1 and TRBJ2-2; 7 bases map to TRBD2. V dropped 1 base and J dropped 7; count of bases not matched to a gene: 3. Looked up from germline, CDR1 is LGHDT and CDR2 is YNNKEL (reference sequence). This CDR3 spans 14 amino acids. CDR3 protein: CASSQGTRDGELFF. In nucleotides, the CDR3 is TGTGCCAGCAGCCAAGGGACTAGGGACGGGGAGCTGTTTTTT.

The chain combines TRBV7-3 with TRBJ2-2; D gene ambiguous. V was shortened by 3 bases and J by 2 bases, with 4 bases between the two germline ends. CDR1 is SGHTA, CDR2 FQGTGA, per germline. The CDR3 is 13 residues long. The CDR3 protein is CASSLSNTGELFF. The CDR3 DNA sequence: TGTGCCAGCAGCTTGAGTAACACCGGGGAGCTGTTTTTT.

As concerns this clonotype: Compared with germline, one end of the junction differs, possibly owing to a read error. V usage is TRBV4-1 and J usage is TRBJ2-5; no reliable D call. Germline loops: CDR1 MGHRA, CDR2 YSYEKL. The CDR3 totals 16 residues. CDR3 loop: CANSLGSGRLQETQYF. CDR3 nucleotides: TGCGCCAACAGCCTAGGATCAGGCAGACTCCAAGAGACCCAGTACTTC.

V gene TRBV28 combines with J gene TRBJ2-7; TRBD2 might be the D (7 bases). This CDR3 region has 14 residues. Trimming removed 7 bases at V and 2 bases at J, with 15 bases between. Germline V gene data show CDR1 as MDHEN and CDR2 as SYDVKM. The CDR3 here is CASIGGGQPYEQYF. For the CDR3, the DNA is TGTGCCAGCATAGGGGGGGGCCAACCCTACGAGCAGTACTTC.

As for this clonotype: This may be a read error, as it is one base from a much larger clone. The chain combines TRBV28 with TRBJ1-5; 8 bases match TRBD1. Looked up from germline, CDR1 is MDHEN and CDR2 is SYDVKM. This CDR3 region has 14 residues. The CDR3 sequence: CAGRLTGDGQPQHF. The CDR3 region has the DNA TGTGCCGGCAGGCTGACAGGGGACGGTCAGCCCCAGCATTTT.

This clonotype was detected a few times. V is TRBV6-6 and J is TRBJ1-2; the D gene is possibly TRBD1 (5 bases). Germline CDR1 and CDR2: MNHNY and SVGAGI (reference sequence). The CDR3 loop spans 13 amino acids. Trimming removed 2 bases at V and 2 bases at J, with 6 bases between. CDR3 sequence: CASSYGGNYGYTF. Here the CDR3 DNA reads TGTGCCAGCAGTTACGGGGGGAACTATGGCTACACCTTC.

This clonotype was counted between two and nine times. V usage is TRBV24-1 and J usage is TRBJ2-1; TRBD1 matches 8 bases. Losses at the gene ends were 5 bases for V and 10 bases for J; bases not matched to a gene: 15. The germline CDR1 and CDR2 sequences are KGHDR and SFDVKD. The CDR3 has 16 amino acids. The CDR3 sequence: CATSASGTGPRPEQFF. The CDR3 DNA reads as TGTGCCACCAGTGCCTCCGGGACAGGTCCCAGACCCGAGCAGTTCTTC.

CDR3 nucleotides: TGCGCCAGCAGCCATACGGCCGGGATAGGGGATAACACCGGGGAGCTGTTTTTT. Its protein product is CASSHTAGIGDNTGELFF. V usage is TRBV4-1 and J usage is TRBJ2-2, with D possibly called TRBD1 or TRBD2 (5 bases each). The CDR3 totals 18 residues. The V gene lost 3 bases and the J gene lost 2 bases, with 19 bases spanning the gap. CDR1 MGHRA and CDR2 YSYEKL come from the germline V gene.